The clone carrying this T cell receptor (beta chain) has a handful of counts. Antigen unknown. Full-length variable regions came from constant-region reverse primers plus semi-nested Nested Universal Primer A PCR. TCRdb fed the 5' RACE reads into MiXCR, producing one record per CDR3 protein. The sample gives about 57,000 distinct CDR3 sequences, less than 30% of which show up once; around 2% is in the top ten. Treg sorting used a CD4+CD25+CD127-/low gate. Per the germline V gene, CDR1 is DFQATT and CDR2 is SNEGSKA (reference sequence). The length of the CDR3 is 13 residues. V lost 6 bases and J lost 9; bases outside the gene matches: 7. Study-level results: Tumor Tregs overlapped most with tumor, then blood, naive CD4+ cells. In terms of TCR gene usage, tumor memory CD4+ T cells clustered together with blood and lymph node memory CD4+ cells, as well as with lymph node naive CD4+ cells.

The receptor comes from a female donor with breast cancer. The gene calls are TRBV20-1 and TRBJ2-2; 10 bases agree with TRBD2. Sequenced input: tumor-infiltrating Tregs sorted from the breast tumor. CDR3 sequence (DNA): TGCAGTGCGAGTAGCGGGAGGAGGCGGGAGCTGTTTTTT. Residues: CSASSGRRRELFF.